Below, 31 T cell receptor beta chains from the same sample are listed, as sequenced in a study of early T cells in non-severe SARS-CoV-2 infection. TCRdb passed the 5' RACE reads through MiXCR, listing each CDR3 protein once. The data hold around 71,000 distinct CDR3 sequences, with roughly 10% observed a single time. The sample consisted of whole blood, taken at baseline. Receptor source: an adult who was a healthcare worker with PCR-confirmed SARS-CoV-2 infection or an uninfected control (not recorded which).

The rearrangement joins TRBV21-1 to TRBJ2-5; the D call of TRBD2 is as the table states it, not checked on the DNA. TRBV21-1 represents a pseudogene. This CDR3 contains 15 residues. CDR3 bases: TGTGCCAGCAGCAAGGGACTAGCGGGAGAAGAGACCCAGTACTTC. Translation: CASSKGLAGEETQYF.

This clonotype was detected ten times or more. This rearrangement joins TRBV29-1 to TRBJ2-2; TRBD1 aligns across 8 bases. This CDR3 contains 14 residues. Germline V gene lookup returns CDR1 SQVTM and CDR2 ANQGSEA. V lost 4 bases and J lost 4; bases outside the gene matches: 5. The CDR3 bases are TGCAGCGTTGCCGGACAGGGACGCACCGGGGAGCTGTTTTTT. Translated, it gives CSVAGQGRTGELFF.

This clonotype was seen at least ten times. V usage is TRBV28 and J usage is TRBJ1-5, with a tentative D call TRBD1 (6 bases). The germline CDR1 and CDR2 sequences are MDHEN and SYDVKM. The CDR3 sequence is 15 residues long. The ends were cut back, 3 bases at V and 5 bases at J, with 14 bases in the middle. The CDR3 spells CASSFPSRGHQPQHF. The CDR3 DNA reads TGTGCCAGCAGTTTCCCGTCCAGGGGTCATCAGCCCCAGCATTTT.

This clonotype was observed at least ten times. The chain recombines TRBV29-1 with TRBJ2-3; D is unresolved. The CDR3 has 12 amino acids. The V gene's germline CDR1 is SQVTM and CDR2 ANQGSEA. The CDR3 bases are TGCACGGTCGAGGACAGCACAGATACGCAGTATTTT. Its translation is CTVEDSTDTQYF.

V and J are TRBV19 and TRBJ2-2, with a tentative D call TRBD1 (5 bases). V gave up 3 bases and J gave up 6 bases, with 11 bases separating them. This CDR3 has 14 residues. Germline V lookup: CDR1 LNHDA, CDR2 SQIVND (reference sequence). The chain's CDR3 is CASSMSGWSGELFF. As DNA, the CDR3 is TGTGCCAGTAGTATGTCAGGGTGGTCCGGGGAGCTGTTTTTT.

The V gene is TRBV29-1, the J gene TRBJ2-3, with D tentatively TRBD2 (5 bases). V was pared by 7 bases and J by 3 bases, with 5 bases between. The CDR3 contains 10 residues. Germline V lookup: CDR1 SQVTM, CDR2 ANQGSEA. Here the CDR3 DNA reads TGCAGCGGAGGGACAGATACGCAGTATTTT. This encodes CSGGTDTQYF.

This clonotype came up many times. The chain links TRBV15 to TRBJ2-7, with D perhaps TRBD1 or TRBD2 (6 bases each). Trimming removed 5 bases at V and 3 bases at J, with 14 bases between. The V gene's germline CDR1 is LNHNV and CDR2 YYDKDF (reference sequence). The CDR3 is 14 amino acids. The CDR3: CATSGQTRLYEQYF. The CDR3 DNA follows: TGTGCCACCAGCGGACAGACTAGGCTCTACGAGCAGTACTTC.

This clonotype appeared many times. V usage is TRBV29-1 and J usage is TRBJ1-4; TRBD1 matches at 7 bases. CDR3 size: 13 residues. V trimming: 4 bases; J trimming: 6 bases; junction bases outside the gene matches: 5. Germline CDR1 SQVTM, CDR2 ANQGSEA. The CDR3 is CSVGKGADEKLFF. DNA of the CDR3: TGCAGCGTTGGTAAGGGGGCGGATGAAAAACTGTTTTTT.

The rearrangement joins TRBV28 to TRBJ2-7, with D perhaps TRBD1 (7 bases). V was cut by 5 bases and J by 4 bases, with 15 bases left in between. The CDR3 length is 14 residues. CDR1 MDHEN and CDR2 SYDVKM come from the germline V gene. The CDR3 DNA reads TGTGCCAGCAGTCAGATGACAGGGAGGTACGAGCAGTACTTC. This sequence encodes CASSQMTGRYEQYF.

This clonotype was seen ten or more times. The CDR3 sequence: CASTGGYEQYF. The CDR3 DNA reads TGTGCCAGTACAGGGGGCTACGAGCAGTACTTC. The rearrangement links TRBV19 to TRBJ2-7; 7 bases fit TRBD1. The CDR3 runs to 11 residues. V shed 7 bases and J 3 bases; nucleotides not matched to a gene: 0. Germline-derived CDR1 and CDR2 are LNHDA and SQIVND (reference sequence).

This clonotype was counted many times. This chain connects TRBV7-9 to TRBJ2-3, with D possibly matching TRBD2 (6 bases). V lost 5 bases and J 3 bases, leaving 12 bases between the germline ends. The CDR3 is 14 residues long. Germline V gives CDR1 SEHNR, CDR2 FQNEAQ (reference sequence). The CDR3 DNA follows: TGTGCCAGCAGCACGGAGGGCCGGACAGATACGCAGTATTTT. Encoded protein: CASSTEGRTDTQYF.

The J gene is TRBJ2-3, the V gene TRBV30; a weak D match, TRBD1 (6 bases). V gave up 2 bases and J gave up 6 bases, with 9 bases separating them. There are 12 residues in the CDR3. CDR1 is GTSNPN and CDR2 is SVGIG in the germline V gene (reference sequence). This CDR3 is CAWSSQGDTQYF. The DNA for the CDR3 is TGTGCCTGGAGTTCCCAGGGGGATACGCAGTATTTT.

At least ten counts were recorded for this clonotype. The CDR3 region has the DNA TGTGCCATCAGTACCGGGACAAACTATGGCTACACCTTC. Encoded protein: CAISTGTNYGYTF. V usage is TRBV10-3 and J usage is TRBJ1-2; D is perhaps TRBD1 (6 bases). This CDR3 spans 13 amino acids. V was shortened by 5 bases and J by 2 bases, with 9 bases between the two germline ends. The germline gives CDR1 ENHRY, CDR2 SYGVKD.

This clonotype was observed at least ten times. The chain has TRBV6-2 or TRBV6-3 and TRBJ2-1; D possibly corresponds to TRBD2 (5 bases). Trimming shortened V by 3 bases and J by 7 bases, and 7 bases separated the two germline ends. This CDR3 is built from 12 residues. CDR1 and CDR2 from the germline V gene are MNHEY and SVGEGT. CDR3 in amino acids: CASSYPGNEQFF. CDR3 sequence (DNA): TGTGCCAGCAGTTATCCGGGGAATGAGCAGTTCTTC.

This clonotype has a count of ten or more. Written as DNA, the CDR3 is TGTGCCAGCAGCTTAGTTCCCAGCTCCTACAATGAGCAGTTCTTC. Translation gives CASSLVPSSYNEQFF. The chain recombines TRBV7-2 with TRBJ2-1; D remains unclear. The germline CDR1 and CDR2 sequences are SGHTA and FQGNSA. The CDR3 runs to 15 residues. Trimming left V 1 base short and J 0 bases short, with 7 bases between.

This clonotype was observed at least ten times. The J gene is TRBJ2-7, the V gene TRBV11-2; maybe TRBD1 (5 bases). Germline CDR1 and CDR2: SGHAT and FQNNGV. The CDR3 has 15 residues. Trimming stripped 5 bases from V and 6 bases from J, with 20 bases between. The CDR3 nucleotides read TGTGCCAGCAGCCAAAGCTCGCAGGGTACCGGCGAGCAGTACTTC. Translation: CASSQSSQGTGEQYF. Full variable domain (rest looked up from reference TRBV11-2 and TRBJ2-7): EAGVAQSPRYKIIEKRQSVAFWCNPISGHATLYWYQQILGQGPKLLIQFQNNGVVDDSQLPKDRFSAERLKGVDSTLKIQPAKLEDSAVYLCASSQSSQGTGEQYFGPGTRLTVT.

The chain links TRBV5-1 to TRBJ1-4, with no clear D. The germline V gene encodes CDR1 SGHRS and CDR2 YFSETQ. V lost 4 bases and J 7 bases, leaving 17 bases between the germline ends. The CDR3 totals 15 residues. The CDR3 is CASSPSRKAGEKLFF. Written as DNA, the CDR3 is TGCGCCAGCAGCCCCTCCCGGAAAGCTGGTGAAAAACTGTTTTTT.

The table lists this clonotype with many counts. The chain combines TRBV12-3 or TRBV12-4 with TRBJ1-4, with D unresolved. V lost 1 base and J 7 bases, leaving 7 bases between the germline ends. The CDR3 loop spans 13 amino acids. The CDR3: CASSLGATEKLFF. The CDR3, as DNA: TGTGCCAGCAGTTTAGGGGCTACTGAAAAACTGTTTTTT.

This clonotype was counted only a few times. The J gene is TRBJ1-5, the V gene TRBV2, with a possible D match to TRBD1 (5 bases). Germline lookup yields CDR1 SNHLY and CDR2 FYNNEI. V was shortened by 6 bases and J by 7 bases, with 16 bases between the two germline ends. CDR3 size: 14 residues. CDR3 amino acids: CASRLSGKGQPQHF. CDR3 bases: TGTGCCAGCAGATTATCAGGGAAAGGACAGCCCCAGCATTTT. The whole variable domain, filled in from reference TRBV2 and TRBJ1-5, reads EPEVTQTPSHQVTQMGQEVILRCVPISNHLYFYWYRQILGQKVEFLVSFYNNEISEKSEIFDDQFSVERPDGSNFTLKIRSTKLEDSAMYFCASRLSGKGQPQHFGDGTRLSIL.

This clonotype was seen repeatedly, ten times or more. CDR3 sequence (DNA): TGTGCCAGCAGTTACAGGGCAGGGTGGGATACGCAGTATTTT. Its translation: CASSYRAGWDTQYF. The V call is TRBV6-5, the J call TRBJ2-3, with a tentative D call TRBD1 (5 bases). CDR3 size: 14 residues. Deletions cut 2 bases from V and 6 bases from J, with 12 bases between. Per germline, CDR1 MNHEY and CDR2 SVGAGI.

This clonotype was observed at least ten times. The chain carries TRBV3-1 and TRBJ1-5, with D unclear. This CDR3 spans 12 amino acids. Germline values: CDR1 LGHDT, CDR2 YNNKEL (reference sequence). Deletions cut 1 base from V and 4 bases from J, with 2 bases between. DNA for the CDR3: TGTGCCAGCAGCCAAGGAAATCAGCCCCAGCATTTT. This sequence encodes CASSQGNQPQHF.

Only a few counts were recorded for this clonotype. The V call is TRBV9, the J call TRBJ2-5; D is unresolved. Trimming took 1 base from V and 2 from J, leaving 6 bases between them. CDR3 length: 13 amino acids. CDR1 and CDR2 from the germline V gene are SGDLS and YYNGEE. The CDR3 sequence is CASSVTLQETQYF. The CDR3 DNA sequence: TGTGCCAGCAGCGTAACACTGCAAGAGACCCAGTACTTC.

V is TRBV4-1 and J is TRBJ2-7; D is perhaps TRBD2 (6 bases). V lost 1 base and J 0 bases, leaving 13 bases between the germline ends. Looked up from germline, CDR1 is MGHRA and CDR2 is YSYEKL. CDR3 size: 16 residues. In nucleotides, the CDR3 is TGCGCCAGCAGCCAAGCGGGGACTCTGAACTCCTACGAGCAGTACTTC. Translating gives CASSQAGTLNSYEQYF.

V gene TRBV10-2 combines with J gene TRBJ2-3; no definite D call. CDR1 and CDR2 (germline): WSHSY, SAAADI. This CDR3 comprises 14 residues. V shed 5 bases and J shed 1 base, with 10 bases lying between them. CDR3 loop: CASSIVSGTDTQYF. CDR3 nucleotide sequence: TGCGCCAGCAGTATAGTTTCGGGCACAGATACGCAGTATTTT.

V and J are TRBV2 and TRBJ2-7, with 9 bases identical to TRBD1. This CDR3 is 13 amino acids long. The V gene end was trimmed by 5 bases and the J gene end by 6 bases; junction bases not matched to a gene: 5. CDR1 SNHLY and CDR2 FYNNEI come from the germline V gene. DNA for the CDR3: TGTGCCAGCAGTCGGGACAGGGTACGCGAGCAGTACTTC. Translating gives CASSRDRVREQYF.

The chain couples TRBV5-6 to TRBJ2-3; no reliable D call. The CDR3 is made up of 16 amino acids. The germline V and J ends were trimmed by 4 bases and 1 base, with 16 bases remaining between them. Germline V gene data show CDR1 as SGHDT and CDR2 as YYEEEE. In nucleotides, the CDR3 is TGTGCCAGCAGCCCGACGTCAGGTTTCCGCACAGATACGCAGTATTTT. Amino acid sequence: CASSPTSGFRTDTQYF.

The rearrangement joins TRBV24-1 to TRBJ2-2; no firm D call. Trimming stripped 9 bases from V and 6 bases from J, with 7 bases between. The CDR3 sequence is 11 residues long. The germline V gene has CDR1 KGHDR and CDR2 SFDVKD. This CDR3 reads CATGVAGELFF. As DNA, the CDR3 is TGTGCCACCGGGGTGGCCGGGGAGCTGTTTTTT.

This clonotype came up many times. The chain has TRBV5-1 and TRBJ2-5; D possibly corresponds to TRBD2 (5 bases). The V end was cut by 2 bases, the J end by 1 base, with 18 bases between. The CDR3 consists of 17 residues. Per the germline V gene, CDR1 is SGHRS and CDR2 is YFSETQ. CDR3 loop: CASSLAGRKRSQETQYF. In DNA form, the CDR3 reads TGCGCCAGCAGCTTAGCAGGACGCAAGCGGAGCCAAGAGACCCAGTACTTC.

This clonotype appeared many times. The chain has TRBV30 and TRBJ2-7; 7 nucleotides align to TRBD2. This CDR3 is built from 14 residues. After removal of 0 bases from V and 3 bases from J, the junction contained 5 bases not matched to a gene. The germline V gene encodes CDR1 GTSNPN and CDR2 SVGIG (reference sequence). The CDR3 DNA reads TGTGCCTGGAGTGTAGGACTAGGGGACTACGAGCAGTACTTC. The encoded protein is CAWSVGLGDYEQYF.

This clonotype was recorded at least ten times. CDR3 loop: CAIAGARNTEAFF. The CDR3 nucleotides read TGTGCCATCGCGGGGGCTAGGAACACTGAAGCTTTCTTT. This chain connects TRBV10-3 to TRBJ1-1; TRBD1 might be the D (6 bases). Between the trimmed V and J ends, which lost 8 bases and 1 base, there was a span of 11 bases. The CDR3 is made up of 13 amino acids. Germline lookup yields CDR1 ENHRY and CDR2 SYGVKD.

This clonotype was seen at least ten times. Relative to the germline gene, one junction end is altered; a read error may explain this. The gene calls are TRBV28 and TRBJ2-7, with TRBD1 matching over 7 bases. Germline V gives CDR1 MDHEN, CDR2 SYDVKM. There are 11 residues in the CDR3. The CDR3 DNA is TGTGCCAGCAGTTTTGCGGACAGGCGTATATTC. Translated, it gives CASSFADRRIF.